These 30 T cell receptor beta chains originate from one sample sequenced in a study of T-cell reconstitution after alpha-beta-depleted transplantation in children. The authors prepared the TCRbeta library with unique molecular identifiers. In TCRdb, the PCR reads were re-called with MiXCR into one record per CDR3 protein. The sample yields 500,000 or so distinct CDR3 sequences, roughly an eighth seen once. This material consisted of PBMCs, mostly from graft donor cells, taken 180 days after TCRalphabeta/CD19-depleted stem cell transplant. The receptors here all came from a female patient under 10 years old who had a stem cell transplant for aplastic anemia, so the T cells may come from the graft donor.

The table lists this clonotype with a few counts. For the CDR3, the DNA is TGTGCCAGCAGCCGACTGAAGACTAGCGGGAGGACAGATACGCAGTATTTT. Protein: CASSRLKTSGRTDTQYF. The rearrangement links TRBV6-2 or TRBV6-3 to TRBJ2-3; the match to TRBD2 covers 13 bases. The V gene's germline CDR1 is MNHEY and CDR2 SVGEGT. This CDR3 is built from 17 residues. Trimming removed 6 bases from V and 3 bases from J; junction bases left unmatched: 9.

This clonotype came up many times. CDR3 coding DNA: TGCAGTGCCGCTCCTAGGGGGCCCTCCTACGAGCAGTACTTC. The encoded protein is CSAAPRGPSYEQYF. This chain joins TRBV20-1 and TRBJ2-7; 7 positions match TRBD1. Losses at the gene ends were 6 bases for V and 0 bases for J; bases not matched to a gene: 8. CDR3 size: 14 residues. CDR1 is DFQATT and CDR2 is SNEGSKA in the germline V gene (reference sequence).

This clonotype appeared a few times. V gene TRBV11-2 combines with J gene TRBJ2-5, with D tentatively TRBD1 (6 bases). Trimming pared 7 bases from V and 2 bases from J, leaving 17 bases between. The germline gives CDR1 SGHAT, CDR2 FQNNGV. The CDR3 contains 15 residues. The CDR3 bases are TGTGCCAGCACCCGAATCCCCAGGGGTCAAGAGACCCAGTACTTC. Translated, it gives CASTRIPRGQETQYF.

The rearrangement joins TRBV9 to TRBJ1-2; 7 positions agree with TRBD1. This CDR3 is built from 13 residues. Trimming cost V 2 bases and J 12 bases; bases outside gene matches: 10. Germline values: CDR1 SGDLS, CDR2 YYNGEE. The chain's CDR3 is CASSVLTGAAHTF. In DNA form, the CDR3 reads TGTGCCAGCAGCGTCTTAACAGGGGCGGCCCACACCTTC.

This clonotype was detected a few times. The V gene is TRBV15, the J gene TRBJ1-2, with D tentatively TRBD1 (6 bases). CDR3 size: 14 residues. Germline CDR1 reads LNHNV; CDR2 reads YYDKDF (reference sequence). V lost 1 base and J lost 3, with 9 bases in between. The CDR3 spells CATSRARQDYGYTF. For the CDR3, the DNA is TGTGCCACCAGCAGAGCCCGACAGGACTATGGCTACACCTTC.

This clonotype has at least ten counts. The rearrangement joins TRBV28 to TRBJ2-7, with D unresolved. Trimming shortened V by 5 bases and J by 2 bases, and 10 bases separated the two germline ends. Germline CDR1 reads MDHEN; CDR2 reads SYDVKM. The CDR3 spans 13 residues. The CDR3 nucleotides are TGTGCCAGCAGTCCCGGGCCAGCCTACGAGCAGTACTTC. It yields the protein CASSPGPAYEQYF.

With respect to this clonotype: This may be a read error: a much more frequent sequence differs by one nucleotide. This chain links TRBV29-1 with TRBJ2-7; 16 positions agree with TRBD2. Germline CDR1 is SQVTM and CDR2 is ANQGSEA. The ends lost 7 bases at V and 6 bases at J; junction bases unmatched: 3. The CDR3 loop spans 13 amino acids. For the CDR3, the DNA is TGCAGCGCGGGACTAGCGGGAGGGTGCGAGCAGTACTTC. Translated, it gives CSAGLAGGCEQYF.

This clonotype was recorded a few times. Here the CDR3 DNA reads TGTGCCAGCAGTTTCCGCGGCGGGGGCCCAGATACGCAGTATTTT. Amino acids: CASSFRGGGPDTQYF. The chain links TRBV12-3 or TRBV12-4 to TRBJ2-3; a possible D gene is TRBD2 (7 bases). The V end was cut by 3 bases, the J end by 4 bases, with 14 bases between. The CDR3 contains 15 residues.

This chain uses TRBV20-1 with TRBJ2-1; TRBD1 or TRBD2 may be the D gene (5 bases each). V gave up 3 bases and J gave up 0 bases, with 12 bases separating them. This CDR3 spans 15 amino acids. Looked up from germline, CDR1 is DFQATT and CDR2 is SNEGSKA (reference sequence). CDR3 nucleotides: TGCAGTGCTAGGGGGCGGGTCAGCTCCTACAATGAGCAGTTCTTC. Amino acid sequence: CSARGRVSSYNEQFF.

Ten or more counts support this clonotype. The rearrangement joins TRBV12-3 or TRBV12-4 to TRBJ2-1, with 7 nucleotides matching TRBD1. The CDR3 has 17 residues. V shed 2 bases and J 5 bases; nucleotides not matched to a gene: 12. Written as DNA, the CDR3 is TGTGCCAGCAGTTTAAGCCGGACAGGCCGACTCAACAATGAGCAGTTCTTC. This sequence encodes CASSLSRTGRLNNEQFF.

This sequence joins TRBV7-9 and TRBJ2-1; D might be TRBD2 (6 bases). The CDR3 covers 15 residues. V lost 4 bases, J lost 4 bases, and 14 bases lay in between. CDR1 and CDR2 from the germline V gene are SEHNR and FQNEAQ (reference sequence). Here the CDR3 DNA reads TGTGCCAGCAGCTCTCGGGAGTCGGGGTACAATGAGCAGTTCTTC. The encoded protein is CASSSRESGYNEQFF.

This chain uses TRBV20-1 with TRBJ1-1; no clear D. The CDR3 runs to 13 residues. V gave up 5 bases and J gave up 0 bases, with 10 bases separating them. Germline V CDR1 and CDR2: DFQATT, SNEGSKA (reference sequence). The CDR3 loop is CSAGRLLNTEAFF. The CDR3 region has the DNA TGCAGTGCTGGTAGACTCCTGAACACTGAAGCTTTCTTT.

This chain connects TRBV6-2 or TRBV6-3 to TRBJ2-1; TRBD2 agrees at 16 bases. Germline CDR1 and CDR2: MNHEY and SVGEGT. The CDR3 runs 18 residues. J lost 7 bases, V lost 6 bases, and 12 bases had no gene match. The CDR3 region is CASSPGTSGRAFLNEQFF. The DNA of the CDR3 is TGTGCCAGCAGCCCAGGGACTAGCGGGAGGGCCTTTCTGAATGAGCAGTTCTTC.

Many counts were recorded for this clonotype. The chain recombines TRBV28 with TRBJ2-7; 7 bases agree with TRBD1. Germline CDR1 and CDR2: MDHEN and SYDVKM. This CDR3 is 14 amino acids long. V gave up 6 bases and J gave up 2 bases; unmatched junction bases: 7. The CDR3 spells CASSSQGRAYEQYV. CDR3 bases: TGTGCCAGCAGCTCACAGGGGAGAGCCTACGAGCAGTACGTC.

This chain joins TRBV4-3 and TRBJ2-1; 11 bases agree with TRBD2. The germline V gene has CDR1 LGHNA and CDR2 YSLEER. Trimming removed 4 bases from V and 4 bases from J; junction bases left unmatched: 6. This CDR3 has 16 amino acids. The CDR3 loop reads CASSLFTSGSYNEQFF. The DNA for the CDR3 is TGCGCCAGCAGCCTTTTTACTAGCGGGAGTTACAATGAGCAGTTCTTC.

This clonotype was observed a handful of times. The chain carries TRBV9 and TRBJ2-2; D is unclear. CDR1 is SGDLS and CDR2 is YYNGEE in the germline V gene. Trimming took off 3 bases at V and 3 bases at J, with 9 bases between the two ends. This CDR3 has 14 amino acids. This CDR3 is CASSGGEYTGELFF. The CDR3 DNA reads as TGTGCCAGCAGCGGCGGCGAGTACACCGGGGAGCTGTTTTTT.

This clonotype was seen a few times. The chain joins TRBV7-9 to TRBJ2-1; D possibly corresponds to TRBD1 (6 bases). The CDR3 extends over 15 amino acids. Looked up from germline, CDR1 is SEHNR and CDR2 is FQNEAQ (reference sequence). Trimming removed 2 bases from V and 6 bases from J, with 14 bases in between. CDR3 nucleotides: TGTGCCAGCAGCTTACTTGGGGGACAATCCAATGAGCAGTTCTTC. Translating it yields CASSLLGGQSNEQFF.

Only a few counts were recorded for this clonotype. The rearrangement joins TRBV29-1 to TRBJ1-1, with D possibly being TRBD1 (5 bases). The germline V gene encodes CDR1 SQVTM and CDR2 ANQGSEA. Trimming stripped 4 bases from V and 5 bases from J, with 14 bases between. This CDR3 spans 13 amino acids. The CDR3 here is CSVVEGTWTEAFF. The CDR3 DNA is TGCAGCGTTGTGGAGGGGACCTGGACTGAAGCTTTCTTT.

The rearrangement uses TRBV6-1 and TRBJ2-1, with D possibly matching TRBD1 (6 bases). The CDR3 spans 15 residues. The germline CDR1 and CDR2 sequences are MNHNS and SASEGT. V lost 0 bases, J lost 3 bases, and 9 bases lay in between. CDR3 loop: CASSEAGTYYNEQFF. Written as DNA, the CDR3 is TGTGCCAGCAGTGAAGCCGGGACATACTACAATGAGCAGTTCTTC.

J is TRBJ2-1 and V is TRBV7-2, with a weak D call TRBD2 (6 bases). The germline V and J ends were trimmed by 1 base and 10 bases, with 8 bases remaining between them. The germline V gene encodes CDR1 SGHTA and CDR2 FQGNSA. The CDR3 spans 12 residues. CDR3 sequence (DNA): TGTGCCAGCAGCTTAGTCCGGGAGGAGCAGTTCTTC. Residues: CASSLVREEQFF.

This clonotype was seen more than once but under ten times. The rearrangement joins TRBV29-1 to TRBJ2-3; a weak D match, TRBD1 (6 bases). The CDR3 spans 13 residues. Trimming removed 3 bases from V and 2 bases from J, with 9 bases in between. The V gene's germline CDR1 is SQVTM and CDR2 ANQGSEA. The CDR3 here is CSVEDSHTDTQYF. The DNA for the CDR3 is TGCAGCGTTGAGGACAGCCACACAGATACGCAGTATTTT.

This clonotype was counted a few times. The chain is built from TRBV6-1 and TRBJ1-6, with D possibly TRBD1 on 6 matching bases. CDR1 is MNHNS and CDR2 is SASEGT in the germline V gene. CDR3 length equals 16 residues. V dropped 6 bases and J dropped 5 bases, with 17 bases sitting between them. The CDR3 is CASSPLGTKNNSPLHF. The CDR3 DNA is TGTGCCAGCAGCCCCCTAGGGACAAAGAATAATTCACCCCTCCACTTT.

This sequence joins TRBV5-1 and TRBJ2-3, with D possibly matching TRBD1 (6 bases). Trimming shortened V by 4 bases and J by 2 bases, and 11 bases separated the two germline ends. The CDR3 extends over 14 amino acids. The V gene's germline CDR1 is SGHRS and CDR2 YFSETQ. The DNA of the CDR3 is TGCGCCAGCAGCGCAAGGACAGACACAGATACGCAGTATTTT. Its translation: CASSARTDTDTQYF.

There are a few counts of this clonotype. The CDR3 region has the DNA TGCGCCAGCAGCCAAACCGGGACAGGGAGTGTGCAGTTCTTC. It encodes CASSQTGTGSVQFF. This chain links TRBV4-3 with TRBJ2-1, with 9 nucleotides matching TRBD1. The CDR3 is made up of 14 amino acids. Germline V CDR1 and CDR2: LGHNA, YSLEER. The trim removed 2 bases at V and 12 bases at J, leaving 8 bases unmatched.

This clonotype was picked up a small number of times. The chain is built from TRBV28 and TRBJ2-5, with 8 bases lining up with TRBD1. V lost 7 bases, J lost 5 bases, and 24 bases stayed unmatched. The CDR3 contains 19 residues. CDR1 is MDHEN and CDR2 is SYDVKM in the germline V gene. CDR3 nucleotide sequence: TGTGCCAGCACTTCCCTTCAAGTCAGATATCAGGGGGCCTTGGAGACCCAGTACTTC. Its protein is CASTSLQVRYQGALETQYF.

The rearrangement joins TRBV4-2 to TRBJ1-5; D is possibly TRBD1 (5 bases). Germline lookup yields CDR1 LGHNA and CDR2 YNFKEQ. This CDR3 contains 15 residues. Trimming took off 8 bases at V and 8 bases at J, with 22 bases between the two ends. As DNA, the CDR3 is TGTGCCAGCGGAGGCCAGGGAGCCGACGGGGAGCCCCAGCATTTT. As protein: CASGGQGADGEPQHF.

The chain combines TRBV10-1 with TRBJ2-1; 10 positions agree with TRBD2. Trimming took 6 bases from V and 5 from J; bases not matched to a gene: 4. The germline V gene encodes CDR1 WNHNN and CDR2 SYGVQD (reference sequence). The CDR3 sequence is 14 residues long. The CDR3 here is CASSASGSDNEQFF. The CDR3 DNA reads TGCGCCAGCAGCGCTAGCGGGAGCGACAATGAGCAGTTCTTC.

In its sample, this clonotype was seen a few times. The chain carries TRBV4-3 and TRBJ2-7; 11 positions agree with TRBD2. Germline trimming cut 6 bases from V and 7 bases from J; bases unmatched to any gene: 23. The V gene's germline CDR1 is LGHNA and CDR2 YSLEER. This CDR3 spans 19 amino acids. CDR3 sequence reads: CASSRYYQLAGADSGEQYF. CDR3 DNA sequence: TGCGCCAGCAGTCGATATTACCAACTAGCGGGAGCGGATTCGGGGGAGCAGTACTTC.

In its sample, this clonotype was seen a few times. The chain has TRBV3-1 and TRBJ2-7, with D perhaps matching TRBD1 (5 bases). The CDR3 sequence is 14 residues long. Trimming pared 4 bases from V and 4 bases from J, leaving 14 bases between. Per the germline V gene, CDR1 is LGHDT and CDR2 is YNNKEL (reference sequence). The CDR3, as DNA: TGTGCCAGCAGCCTCCGGACATCCTCGTACGAGCAGTACTTC. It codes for CASSLRTSSYEQYF.

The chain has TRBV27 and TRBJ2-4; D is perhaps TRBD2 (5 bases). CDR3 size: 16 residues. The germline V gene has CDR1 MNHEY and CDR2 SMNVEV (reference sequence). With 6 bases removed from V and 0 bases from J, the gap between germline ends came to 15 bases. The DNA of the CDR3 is TGTGCCAGCAGCCAGACTACTAACCCAGCCAAAAACATTCAGTACTTC. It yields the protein CASSQTTNPAKNIQYF.